The rows below give T cell receptor beta chains drawn from one sample of a study of cytomegalovirus exposure and HLA in healthy donors. Sequencing used immunoSEQ multiplex PCR; TCRdb keeps in-frame clones, though not all of them. The sample holds some 110,000 clones, around 79% seen once. Sequences were obtained from PBMCs. The source of these receptors is a man in his sixties in good health and CMV-seropositive. Each CDR3 is given with its conserved first and last residue. D genes are given only for firm matches. Size is omitted from some rows. Given values are once, few, many or a class for expanded clones.

clone size	V gene	D gene	CDR3 protein
few	TRBV7-9	.	CASSFSQARSEAFF
.	TRBV2	TRBD1	CASGTGVKGEQFF
.	TRBV15	.	CATSRDVDEKLFF
few	TRBV5-6	.	CASSDNRDSNQPQHF
.	TRBV15	TRBD1	CATSRDPTGALSREQYF
.	TRBV7-2	TRBD2	CASSPQLAASTDTQYF
few	TRBV6-1	.	CASSPGLRGPDTQYF
.	TRBV19	.	CASSIGRGDEQFF
.	TRBV10-1	TRBD1	CASSEQGGSSGNTIYF
.	TRBV5-4	TRBD2	CASTGGSSYNEQFF
.	TRBV5-1	.	CASSLERSSYEQYF
.	TRBV5-1	.	CASSLGGRPPSYEQYF
.	TRBV7-9	TRBD1	CASSYGTGANEKLFF
few	TRBV19	.	CASSLSGTRFWSNQPQHF
once	TRBV5-1	TRBD1	CASSLGGTATDTQYF
.	TRBV5-8	.	CASSSLSTDTQYF
.	TRBV4-2	.	CASSQVRTAPYEQYF
.	TRBV5-6	.	CASSPQRRLEAFF
.	TRBV6-1	TRBD1	CASSGYLTGGGGNTIYF
.	TRBV10-3	TRBD2	CAIALSGGAQETQYF
.	TRBV12-5	.	CASGPVPGTEAFF
.	TRBV7-9	.	CASSSQTDYGYTF
.	TRBV2	TRBD1	CACKPGQRQETQYF
.	TRBV6-5	.	CASSYGGSPYEQYF
few	TRBV6-5	.	CASSSTWTEAFF
.	TRBV9	TRBD1	CASSVKQGTDTQYF
few	TRBV30	.	CAWTSANSPLHF
.	TRBV7-9	.	CASCAAVEETQYF
.	TRBV9	TRBD1	CASSVGVTGGGEQYF
.	TRBV19	TRBD1	CASSGWDSSSYNSPLHF
.	TRBV7-6	.	CASSFGGPTLYSNQPQHF
.	TRBV28	TRBD1	CASNPGQLYEQYF
few	TRBV11-2	.	CASSPQGYRNTIYF
.	TRBV5-6	TRBD1	CASSAPGQGFYEQFF
few	TRBV28	.	CASKGDSPYSPLHF
.	TRBV6-1	.	CASTTGLSYEQYF
.	TRBV10-3	TRBD2	CAISALGRGLEQETQYF
few	TRBV6-1	.	CAAQGSLISYNEQFF
.	TRBV19	.	CASSIVGLKNIQYF
.	TRBV7-9	TRBD1	CASSDRDRGREEKLFF
.	TRBV9	.	CASSAGGGLNTEAFF
.	TRBV7-2	TRBD1	CASTVRQGLNQPQHF
.	TRBV7-3	.	CASSPGSSGANVLTF
.	TRBV2	.	CASSANTGELFF
.	TRBV7-2	TRBD1	CASSLKGAVGAFF
.	TRBV5-4	.	CASTPGLSYEQYF
.	TRBV29-1	TRBD1	CSVEADSAGGQYF
.	TRBV7-2	.	CASSLAQEGSTFF